These 26 T cell receptor beta chains were all obtained from the same sample, sequenced in a study of cytomegalovirus exposure and HLA in healthy donors. Amplification used 60 Vbeta primers and 13 Jbeta primers. Sequencing was performed with immunoSEQ multiplex PCR; in TCRdb, only in-frame clones are kept and a portion is missing. The repertoire holds fewer than 150,000 clones, with roughly 82% as singletons. The sample was PBMCs. These receptors were obtained from a human donor in good health.

This clone was counted between two and nine times. The chain links TRBV19 to TRBJ1-3; a possible D gene is TRBD1 (5 bases). Germline lookup yields CDR1 LNHDA and CDR2 SQIVND (reference sequence). The CDR3 sequence is 15 residues long. Trimming left V 0 bases short and J 4 bases short, with 10 bases between. In DNA form, the CDR3 reads TGTGCCAGTAGTATAGATGGCGGGGGGGGAAACACCATATATTTT. This translates into CASSIDGGGGNTIYF.

The chain combines TRBV5-1 with TRBJ1-2; D is unclear. The length of the CDR3 is 13 residues. V lost 3 bases and J lost 8, with 14 bases in between. Germline CDR1 reads SGHRS; CDR2 reads YFSETQ. CDR3: CASSWAVAGGYTF. The CDR3 coding sequence is TGCGCCAGCAGCTGGGCGGTTGCGGGGGGCTACACCTTC.

The gene calls are TRBV27 and TRBJ2-1; 12 bases are shared with TRBD2. J gave up 0 bases and V 1 base, and 4 bases lay outside the gene matches. This CDR3 region has 18 residues. The V gene's germline CDR1 is MNHEY and CDR2 SMNVEV (reference sequence). The CDR3 coding sequence is TGTGCCAGCAGTTTATTTGGACTAGCGGGAACCTCCTACAATGAGCAGTTCTTC. It codes for CASSLFGLAGTSYNEQFF.

V and J are TRBV19 and TRBJ1-5; possible D gene TRBD1, 5 bases. The V gene's germline CDR1 is LNHDA and CDR2 SQIVND (reference sequence). The V end was cut by 6 bases, the J end by 4 bases, with 13 bases between. This CDR3 comprises 14 residues. CDR3 nucleotide sequence: TGTGCCAGTAGAGGCCCGGGGGGTAATCAGCCCCAGCATTTT. Amino acid sequence: CASRGPGGNQPQHF.

This clone was seen repeatedly, ten times or more. The chain's CDR3 is CASSLVGQGYNEQFF. The CDR3 bases are TGTGCCAGCAGCTTAGTAGGACAGGGTTACAATGAGCAGTTCTTC. The gene calls are TRBV7-9 and TRBJ2-1; 8 bases line up with TRBD1. Per the germline V gene, CDR1 is SEHNR and CDR2 is FQNEAQ (reference sequence). CDR3 size: 15 residues. The ends lost 1 base at V and 4 bases at J; junction bases unmatched: 3. The variable domain in full, with the rest retrieved from reference TRBV7-9 and TRBJ2-1, is DTGVSQNPRHKITKRGQNVTFRCDPISEHNRLYWYRQTLGQGPEFLTYFQNEAQLEKSRLLSDRFSAERPKGSFSTLEIQRTEQGDSAMYLCASSLVGQGYNEQFFGPGTRLTVL.

The chain is built from TRBV6-1 and TRBJ1-2; perhaps TRBD1 as D (5 bases). CDR1 MNHNS and CDR2 SASEGT come from the germline V gene. CDR3 length equals 15 residues. V was clipped by 3 bases and J by 3 bases, with 14 bases between them. The CDR3 reads CASSDERAGYYGYTF. The CDR3 nucleotides are TGTGCCAGCAGTGATGAAAGGGCAGGGTACTATGGCTACACCTTC.

V usage is TRBV7-5 and J usage is TRBJ1-1; the table's D gene call, TRBD1, was not cross checked with the DNA. TRBV7-5 is tagged as a pseudogene. The CDR3 totals 14 residues. As DNA, the CDR3 is TGTGTCAGAAGCTCCGGGACAGGGTTCACTGAAGCTTTCTTT. This encodes CVRSSGTGFTEAFF.

This clone turned up a few times. V gene TRBV9 combines with J gene TRBJ1-2; 8 bases match TRBD1. Trimming cost V 0 bases and J 8 bases; bases outside gene matches: 3. The germline gives CDR1 SGDLS, CDR2 YYNGEE. CDR3 length: 13 residues. The CDR3 nucleotides are TGTGCCAGCAGCGTAGAAACAGGGGGAGGCTACACCTTC. This translates into CASSVETGGGYTF.

The V and J genes are TRBV5-8 and TRBJ1-2; tentatively, D is TRBD1 (5 bases). The CDR3 length is 15 residues. Germline CDR1 SGHTS, CDR2 YDEGEE. V dropped 4 bases and J dropped 4 bases, with 17 bases sitting between them. The CDR3 DNA reads TGTGCCAGCAGCCAATATACCGGGACTGGCTATGGCTACACCTTC. Translation gives CASSQYTGTGYGYTF.

This sequence joins TRBV10-1 and TRBJ2-3, with 8 bases aligning to TRBD1. Germline values: CDR1 WNHNN, CDR2 SYGVQD (reference sequence). The CDR3 has 16 residues. V trimming: 5 bases; J trimming: 2 bases; junction bases outside the gene matches: 9. Here the CDR3 DNA reads TGCGCCAGCAGTCGAACGAGACAGGGGACCACAGATACGCAGTATTTT. Translation: CASSRTRQGTTDTQYF.

In this sample, this clone turned up many times. J is TRBJ1-1 and V is TRBV11-2, with D perhaps matching TRBD1 (5 bases). CDR1 is SGHAT, CDR2 FQNNGV, per germline. The CDR3 consists of 15 residues. Trimming pared 2 bases from V and 3 bases from J, leaving 13 bases between. The CDR3 nucleotides are TGTGCCAGCAGCTTACTCGGGGGGTCACACACTGAAGCTTTCTTT. Translating it yields CASSLLGGSHTEAFF.

The CDR3 is CASSSGGAGRETQYF. In DNA, the CDR3 is TGTGCCAGCAGTTCGGGGGGCGCGGGGAGGGAGACCCAGTACTTC. The chain couples TRBV6-5 to TRBJ2-5, with a tentative D call TRBD2 (7 bases). Trimming pared 4 bases from V and 5 bases from J, leaving 17 bases between. The CDR3 length is 15 residues. Looked up from germline, CDR1 is MNHEY and CDR2 is SVGAGI.

The chain employs TRBV5-6 and TRBJ1-2, with D perhaps matching TRBD1 (6 bases). V was shortened by 6 bases and J by 7 bases, with 16 bases between the two germline ends. CDR3 length: 13 residues. Germline lookup yields CDR1 SGHDT and CDR2 YYEEEE. CDR3 residues: CASTTEGGGGYTF. In DNA form, the CDR3 reads TGTGCCAGCACCACGGAGGGGGGGGGTGGCTACACCTTC. The full variable domain, its missing parts supplied by reference TRBV5-6 and TRBJ1-2, is DAGVTQSPTHLIKTRGQQVTLRCSPKSGHDTVSWYQQALGQGPQFIFQYYEEEERQRGNFPDRFSGHQFPNYSSELNVNALLLGDSALYLCASTTEGGGGYTFGSGTRLTVV.

The rearrangement joins TRBV5-1 to TRBJ1-1; perhaps TRBD1 as D (5 bases). Germline loops: CDR1 SGHRS, CDR2 YFSETQ. Trimming pared 3 bases from V and 3 bases from J, leaving 12 bases between. CDR3 length: 14 residues. The CDR3 sequence: CASSYGGMDTEAFF. In nucleotides, the CDR3 is TGCGCCAGCAGCTATGGGGGGATGGACACTGAAGCTTTCTTT.

This rearrangement joins TRBV7-8 to TRBJ2-7, with 9 bases identical to TRBD1. Germline values: CDR1 SGHVS, CDR2 FQNEAQ. The CDR3 has 15 residues. The V gene end was trimmed by 1 base and the J gene end by 13 bases; junction bases not matched to a gene: 14. The CDR3 nucleotides read TGTGCCAGCAGCTTAGGTGGGACAGGGACAACCTCAGTCTACTTC. Its protein product is CASSLGGTGTTSVYF.

V is TRBV19 and J is TRBJ1-2, with D unresolved. The germline gives CDR1 LNHDA, CDR2 SQIVND (reference sequence). This CDR3 is built from 14 residues. V gave up 2 bases and J gave up 0 bases, with 7 bases separating them. Written as DNA, the CDR3 is TGTGCCAGTAGTATAAACAGCCCTAACTATGGCTACACCTTC. Translation: CASSINSPNYGYTF.

This chain connects TRBV9 to TRBJ2-2; D remains ambiguous. The V and J ends lost 0 bases and 1 base respectively, with 7 bases between them. The germline V gene has CDR1 SGDLS and CDR2 YYNGEE. This CDR3 region has 15 residues. CDR3 in amino acids: CASSVEDLNTGELFF. The DNA of the CDR3 is TGTGCCAGCAGCGTAGAAGACTTGAACACCGGGGAGCTGTTTTTT.

The V and J genes are TRBV27 and TRBJ2-6; D is ambiguous. CDR3 length: 15 amino acids. CDR1 is MNHEY and CDR2 is SMNVEV in the germline V gene (reference sequence). V lost 1 base and J 1 base, leaving 5 bases between the germline ends. CDR3 coding DNA: TGTGCCAGCAGTTTATACAGTTCTGGGGCCAACGTCCTGACTTTC. Amino acids: CASSLYSSGANVLTF.

The table lists this clone with a count of one. The J gene is TRBJ1-2, the V gene TRBV28; the match to TRBD1 covers 9 bases. V gave up 2 bases and J gave up 4 bases; unmatched junction bases: 2. Per germline, CDR1 MDHEN and CDR2 SYDVKM. CDR3 length equals 14 residues. The CDR3 DNA reads as TGTGCCAGCAGTTTAAGGACAGGGGCCTATGGCTACACCTTC. The encoded protein is CASSLRTGAYGYTF.

The V call is TRBV14, the J call TRBJ1-1, with D perhaps matching TRBD1 (6 bases). Germline CDR1 reads SGHDN; CDR2 reads FVKESK. The CDR3 covers 15 residues. The V gene lost 3 bases and the J gene lost 14 bases, with 25 bases spanning the gap. The CDR3 DNA follows: TGTGCCAGCAGCCAGAGGACAGACCGGTTCCGTACCAGGTTCTTT. Amino acids: CASSQRTDRFRTRFF.

V gene TRBV19 combines with J gene TRBJ2-2; TRBD2 is a possible D gene (6 bases). This CDR3 region has 16 residues. Trimming left V 4 bases short and J 4 bases short, with 16 bases between. Looked up from germline, CDR1 is LNHDA and CDR2 is SQIVND (reference sequence). The CDR3 bases are TGTGCCAGTAGTAAACACCCGGGAGAGGTCACCGGGGAGCTGTTTTTT. Its protein is CASSKHPGEVTGELFF.

This chain uses TRBV6-1 with TRBJ1-1; no clear D gene. The length of the CDR3 is 13 residues. The germline CDR1 and CDR2 sequences are MNHNS and SASEGT. V lost 5 bases and J lost 0, with 7 bases in between. CDR3 sequence reads: CASSSSLNTEAFF. For the CDR3, the DNA is TGTGCCAGCAGTTCTAGTCTGAACACTGAAGCTTTCTTT.

This clone was observed a single time. V is TRBV2 and J is TRBJ2-5; weak D call: TRBD1 (7 bases). V was clipped by 4 bases and J by 5 bases, with 11 bases between them. The CDR3 extends over 13 amino acids. Germline-derived CDR1 and CDR2 are SNHLY and FYNNEI. For the CDR3, the DNA is TGTGCCAGCAGTGGGACAGGAGGGGAGACCCAGTACTTC. Translating gives CASSGTGGETQYF.

This chain links TRBV6-6 with TRBJ1-2; D is ambiguous. This CDR3 spans 14 amino acids. Germline V gene sequence: CDR1 MNHNY, CDR2 SVGAGI (reference sequence). V lost 5 bases to trimming and J lost 5 bases, with 15 bases between them. CDR3 sequence (DNA): TGTGCCAGCAGTACCCCGCCGGCCAGGTATGGCTACACCTTC. Residues: CASSTPPARYGYTF.

This clone came up once. CDR3 region: CASSQDFTGGEQYF. The DNA for the CDR3 is TGTGCCAGCAGCCAAGATTTTACAGGGGGCGAGCAGTACTTC. The rearrangement links TRBV4-2 to TRBJ2-7; 8 nucleotides align to TRBD1. The CDR3 runs to 14 residues. V shed 0 bases, J shed 6 bases, and the junction held 4 bases outside the gene matches. The V gene's germline CDR1 is LGHNA and CDR2 YNFKEQ.

The rearrangement links TRBV28 to TRBJ2-7; 10 bases are a match to TRBD1. The V and J ends lost 5 bases and 2 bases, in that order; junction bases with no gene match: 6. This CDR3 has 15 amino acids. Germline V CDR1 and CDR2: MDHEN, SYDVKM. The CDR3 DNA reads TGTGCCAGCAGTAGACCGGGACAGGGGACCTACGAGCAGTACTTC. It yields the protein CASSRPGQGTYEQYF.